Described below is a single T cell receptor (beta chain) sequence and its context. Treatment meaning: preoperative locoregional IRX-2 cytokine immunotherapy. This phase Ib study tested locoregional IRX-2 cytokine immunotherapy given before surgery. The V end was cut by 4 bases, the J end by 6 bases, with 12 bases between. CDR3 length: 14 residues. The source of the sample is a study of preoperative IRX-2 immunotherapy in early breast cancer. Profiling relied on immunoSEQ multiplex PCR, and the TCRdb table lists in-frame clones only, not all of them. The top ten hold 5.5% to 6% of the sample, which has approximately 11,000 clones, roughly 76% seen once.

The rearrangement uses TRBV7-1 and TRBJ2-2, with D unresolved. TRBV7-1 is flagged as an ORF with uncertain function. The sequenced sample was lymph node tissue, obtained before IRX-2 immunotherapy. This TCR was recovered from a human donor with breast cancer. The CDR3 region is CASSLDGGAGELFF. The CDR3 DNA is TGTGCCAGCAGCTTAGATGGTGGGGCCGGGGAGCTGTTTTTT.